These T cell receptor beta chains were read from a single sample in a study. TCRdb ran MiXCR on the RT-PCR reads and lists one entry per CDR3 protein. The sample contains about 700,000 distinct CDR3 sequences, 14% of which appear only once. Sequencing was carried out using memory CD4+ T cells from blood. The receptors derive from a female donor in good health, serving as a healthy control. CDR3s include the opening cysteine and the closing phenylalanine or tryptophan. Each record gives: D gene, clone size, CDR3 length, J gene, V gene, CDR3 DNA, CDR3 protein. A D gene is named only where the DNA matches it firmly. Some rows have no size entry. The others give once, few or many, or a class for an expanded clone.

TRBD2,few,18,TRBJ2-3,TRBV6-5,TGTGCCAGCAGTTACTCGTTTAGGACTAGCGGGAGAACAGATACGCAGTATTTT,CASSYSFRTSGRTDTQYF
NA,few,12,TRBJ2-5,TRBV20-1,TGCAGTGCTAGGTGGCTCCAAGAGACCCAGTACTTC,CSARWLQETQYF
TRBD2,NA,17,TRBJ2-3,TRBV20-1,TGCAGTGCTAGATTAGCGGCGGGAGGCGGTGGCACAGATACGCAGTATTTT,CSARLAAGGGGTDTQYF
TRBD1,NA,16,TRBJ1-6,TRBV28,TGTGCCGCGAAAGGACAGGGGGCGCGACTCAATTCACCCCTCCACTTT,CAAKGQGARLNSPLHF
NA,NA,14,TRBJ2-3,TRBV6-2/TRBV6-3,TGTGCCAGCAGGCTACAGGGATCCCCAGATACGCAGTATTTT,CASRLQGSPDTQYF
NA,few,14,TRBJ2-5,TRBV5-4,TGTGCCAGCAGCTTGGCGACAGTCCAAGAGACCCAGTACTTC,CASSLATVQETQYF
TRBD1,NA,14,TRBJ2-7,TRBV20-1,TGCAGTGTGGGGCAACAGGGGTGGGTCTACGAGCAGTACTTC,CSVGQQGWVYEQYF
NA,many,16,TRBJ2-6,TRBV4-3,TGCGCCAGCAGCCAACTACGAGGCTCTGGGGCCAACGTCCTGACTTTC,CASSQLRGSGANVLTF
TRBD2,NA,18,TRBJ2-1,TRBV10-3,TGTGCCATCAGTGAGCCCCCCGGACTAGCCGAAGGTTACAATGAGCAGTTCTTC,CAISEPPGLAEGYNEQFF
NA,NA,16,TRBJ2-1,TRBV5-1,TGCGCCAGCAGCTTGGGGGGGACTCGCCCAAACAATGAGCAGTTCTTC,CASSLGGTRPNNEQFF
TRBD2,few,16,TRBJ2-1,TRBV6-6,TGTGCCAGCAACTTACTAGCGGGAGGTGCCAACAATGAGCAGTTCTTC,CASNLLAGGANNEQFF
NA,NA,16,TRBJ2-3,TRBV20-1,TGCAGTGCTAGAGCTCGACCGGGACTTTCCACAGATACGCAGTATTTT,CSARARPGLSTDTQYF
NA,NA,13,TRBJ1-1,TRBV29-1,TGCAGCGTTGGAAGGGGGTCCAAGACTGAAGCTTTCTTT,CSVGRGSKTEAFF
NA,many,15,TRBJ1-2,TRBV6-5,TGTGCCAGCAGTTATAACAGGGAAGCTAACTATGGCTACACCTTC,CASSYNREANYGYTF
NA,few,14,TRBJ2-2,TRBV20-1,TGCAGTGCTAGCTCAGGGACAAACACCGGGGAGCTGTTTTTT,CSASSGTNTGELFF
TRBD2,many,16,TRBJ2-5,TRBV5-6,TGTGCCAGCAGCTGGGGGGAGGGGAGATATGAAGAGACCCAGTACTTC,CASSWGEGRYEETQYF
TRBD2,few,17,TRBJ2-2,TRBV5-1,TGCGCCAGCAGCTTGTTTAGCGGGACGACGAACACCGGGGAGCTGTTTTTT,CASSLFSGTTNTGELFF
NA,many,12,TRBJ1-1,TRBV20-1,TGCAGTGCTGTACAGGGGAACACTGAAGCTTTCTTT,CSAVQGNTEAFF
NA,many,14,TRBJ1-2,TRBV5-6,TGTGCCAGCAGCTTGGTGGGGGACGACTATGGCTACACCTTC,CASSLVGDDYGYTF